The sequence of this T cell receptor (beta chain) was determined in a study of breast tumors, draining lymph nodes, adjacent tissues. Samples came from axillary lymph nodes draining the breast cancer. TCRdb used MiXCR to reprocess the multiplex PCR reads, holding one entry per CDR3 protein. Among nearly 200,000 distinct CDR3 sequences, over 25% were seen once, and the ten largest hold more than 4%. General observations from the study: The data were judged consistent with most tumor T cells coming from lymph node and expanding in tumor. Tumor T cell lymph node origin was a supported hypothesis, not proven. Tumors had less TCR diversity than lymph nodes, more than nontumor tissue.

Looked up from germline, CDR1 is LNHDA and CDR2 is SQIVND (reference sequence). The CDR3 covers 15 residues. After removal of 6 bases from V and 2 bases from J, the junction contained 7 bases not matched to a gene. This clonotype has a handful of counts. Its target is unknown. Sequenced material: axillary lymph node tissue. The TCR comes from a female donor with breast cancer. Some clones in this sample may be carry-over from other donors' samples. This chain uses TRBV19 with TRBJ1-3; 7 bases are shared with TRBD1. CDR3 residues: CASRAGTEPGNTIYF. CDR3 bases: TGTGCCAGTAGGGCCGGGACAGAGCCTGGAAACACCATATATTTT.